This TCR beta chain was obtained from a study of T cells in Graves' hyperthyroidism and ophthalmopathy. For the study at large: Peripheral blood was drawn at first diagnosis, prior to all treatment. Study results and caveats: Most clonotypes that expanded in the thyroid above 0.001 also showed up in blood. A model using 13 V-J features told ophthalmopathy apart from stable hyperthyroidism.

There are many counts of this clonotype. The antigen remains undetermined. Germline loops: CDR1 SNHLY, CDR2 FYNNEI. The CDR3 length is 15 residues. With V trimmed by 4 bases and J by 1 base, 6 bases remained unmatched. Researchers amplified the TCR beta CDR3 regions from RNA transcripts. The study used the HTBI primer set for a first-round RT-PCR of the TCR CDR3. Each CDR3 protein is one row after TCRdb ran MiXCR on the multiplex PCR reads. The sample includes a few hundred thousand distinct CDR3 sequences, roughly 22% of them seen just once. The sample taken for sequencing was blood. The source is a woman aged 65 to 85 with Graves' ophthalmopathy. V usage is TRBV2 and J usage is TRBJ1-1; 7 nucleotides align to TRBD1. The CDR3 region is CASSGGTDRNTEAFF. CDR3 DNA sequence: TGTGCCAGCAGTGGGGGGACAGATCGGAACACTGAAGCTTTCTTT. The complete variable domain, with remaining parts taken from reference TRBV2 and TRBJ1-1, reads EPEVTQTPSHQVTQMGQEVILRCVPISNHLYFYWYRQILGQKVEFLVSFYNNEISEKSEIFDDQFSVERPDGSNFTLKIRSTKLEDSAMYFCASSGGTDRNTEAFFGQGTRLTVV.